A selection of T cell receptor beta chains follows, all from one sample in a study of blood T cell repertoires in COVID-19. Profiled with immunoSEQ multiplex PCR; TCRdb holds only in-frame clones, not every one. The sample includes some 220,000 clones, roughly 84% of them seen just once. Sequencing input: peripheral blood. The receptors were gathered from a woman aged 55 to 70 who had recovered from COVID-19. CDR3s leave out the opening cysteine and the closing phenylalanine or tryptophan. The D gene is left open where the match is weak.

>TRBD1|TRBV19|TRBJ2-2
ASSIHPQGTGGELF
>-|TRBV6-2/TRBV6-3|TRBJ1-2
ASSYHSETNYGYT
>-|TRBV6-1|TRBJ1-5
ASSEARYQPQH
>TRBD2|TRBV2|TRBJ2-7
ASKSSGLVYEQY
>-|TRBV12-3/TRBV12-4|TRBJ2-5
ASSPGEGETQY
>-|TRBV11-3|TRBJ2-7
ASSLARAPYEQY
>-|TRBV27|TRBJ1-3
ASSLSGLRSSGNTIY
>-|TRBV30|TRBJ1-2
AWSVRGGYT
>-|TRBV2|TRBJ2-1
ASSASEYNEQF
>TRBD1|TRBV6-2/TRBV6-3|TRBJ1-1
ASSSRFTGGGTEAF
>-|TRBV3-1/TRBV3-2|TRBJ2-5
ASSQQSRVGETQY
>TRBD1|TRBV7-9|TRBJ1-1
ASDRGAEAF
>TRBD1|TRBV6-5|TRBJ2-7
ASSRDSGSEQY
>-|TRBV7-2|TRBJ1-6
ASSGPGSPPFLH
>-|TRBV13|TRBJ1-1
ASSPTLISNTEAF
>-|TRBV7-6|TRBJ2-1
ASSLGLNNEQF
>TRBD2|TRBV5-5|TRBJ2-5
ASSSWTSGAETQY
>-|TRBV3-1/TRBV3-2|TRBJ1-4
ASSQVGANGEKLF
>TRBD1|TRBV24-1|TRBJ2-3
ATSAMTGGDTQY
>-|TRBV7-2|TRBJ1-1
ASSLPGGGGTGNTEAF
>-|TRBV5-1|TRBJ1-4
ASSATGTTNEKLF
>-|TRBV5-1|TRBJ1-2
ASSFGQSNYGYT
>TRBD1|TRBV7-2|TRBJ2-7
ASSDRRQGSYEQY
>TRBD1|TRBV2|TRBJ1-1
ASRRDRVENTEAF
>-|TRBV3-1/TRBV3-2|TRBJ1-2
ASSRDTVYGYT
>TRBD2|TRBV10-3|TRBJ2-5
AISDLGLAQETQY
>TRBD2|TRBV7-2|TRBJ2-5
ASSPERTSVETQY
>-|TRBV3-1/TRBV3-2|TRBJ1-1
ASSQDGRDEAF
>-|TRBV13|TRBJ1-2
ASSIGRILVYGYT
>TRBD2|TRBV5-1|TRBJ2-3
ASSSERGGRDTQY
>-|TRBV4-2|TRBJ2-5
ASSQDLLRGQETQY
>TRBD2|TRBV19|TRBJ2-1
ASSRTSGDYEQF
>-|TRBV7-6|TRBJ1-1
ASSSLIVDTEAF
>-|TRBV7-3|TRBJ2-3
ASSLTPTDTQY
>-|TRBV3-1/TRBV3-2|TRBJ1-5
ASSQSGWTADQPQH